Below are 13 T cell receptor beta chains sequenced from a single sample in a study of cytomegalovirus exposure and HLA in healthy donors. The PCR was carried out with 60 Vbeta primers and 13 Jbeta primers. Only in-frame clones appear in the TCRdb table, and some are missing; sequencing was by immunoSEQ multiplex PCR. The sample has around 130,000 clones; more than 65% are singletons. The sequenced sample consisted of PBMCs. These receptors all come from a man in his forties or fifties in good health and CMV-seronegative.

The chain combines TRBV6-1 with TRBJ2-2; D is undetermined. Trimming took 6 bases from V and 0 from J, leaving 11 bases between them. Germline V gene lookup returns CDR1 MNHNS and CDR2 SASEGT. This CDR3 spans 15 amino acids. The CDR3 DNA follows: TGTGCCAGCAGCCCACTGAAATCGAACACCGGGGAGCTGTTTTTT. Its protein is CASSPLKSNTGELFF.

The J gene is TRBJ1-6, the V gene TRBV19, with D tentatively TRBD1 (5 bases). Germline assignment: CDR1 LNHDA and CDR2 SQIVND (reference sequence). The V end was cut by 5 bases, the J end by 6 bases, with 14 bases between. This CDR3 has 15 residues. For the CDR3, the DNA is TGTGCCAGTAGTTCCCGACCTAGGGGTAATTCACCCCTCCACTTT. It codes for CASSSRPRGNSPLHF.

V usage is TRBV5-6 and J usage is TRBJ2-7, with a tentative D call TRBD2 (6 bases). Germline loops: CDR1 SGHDT, CDR2 YYEEEE. Trimming shortened V by 5 bases and J by 2 bases, and 11 bases separated the two germline ends. This CDR3 comprises 13 residues. As DNA, the CDR3 is TGTGCCAGCAGGTTCTCGGGGGCCTACGAGCAGTACTTC. Translation: CASRFSGAYEQYF. The whole variable domain, filled in from reference TRBV5-6 and TRBJ2-7, reads DAGVTQSPTHLIKTRGQQVTLRCSPKSGHDTVSWYQQALGQGPQFIFQYYEEEERQRGNFPDRFSGHQFPNYSSELNVNALLLGDSALYLCASRFSGAYEQYFGPGTRLTVT.

The genes are TRBV6-5 and TRBJ2-7, with a weak D call TRBD2 (5 bases). Germline loops: CDR1 MNHEY, CDR2 SVGAGI. The CDR3 has 14 amino acids. V was clipped by 8 bases and J by 0 bases, with 14 bases between them. The chain's CDR3 is CASAPGIHSYEQYF. The CDR3 DNA sequence: TGTGCCAGCGCCCCCGGGATTCACTCCTACGAGCAGTACTTC.

The chain employs TRBV7-9 and TRBJ1-4; 8 bases match TRBD1. CDR1 is SEHNR, CDR2 FQNEAQ, per germline (reference sequence). This CDR3 region has 18 residues. The V gene end was trimmed by 6 bases and the J gene end by 0 bases; junction bases not matched to a gene: 12. CDR3 bases: TGTGCCAGCAGGACAGGGGACAGCTTGCCTGCAACTAATGAAAAACTGTTTTTT. It yields the protein CASRTGDSLPATNEKLFF.

The CDR3 reads CASSFLQENTGELFF. The CDR3 DNA follows: TGTGCCAGCAGTTTCCTACAGGAGAACACCGGGGAGCTGTTTTTT. This rearrangement joins TRBV2 to TRBJ2-2; the D gene is possibly TRBD1 (5 bases). Trimming pared 5 bases from V and 1 base from J, leaving 11 bases between. The CDR3 has 15 residues. The germline CDR1 and CDR2 sequences are SNHLY and FYNNEI.

The chain links TRBV9 to TRBJ2-1; TRBD2 aligns across 10 bases. The CDR3 sequence is 15 residues long. Germline CDR1 SGDLS, CDR2 YYNGEE. The J segment lost 6 bases and the V segment lost 6 bases, leaving 9 bases of the junction unmatched. This CDR3 is CASTYSGTSVNEQFF. The CDR3 DNA is TGTGCCAGCACCTACTCCGGGACTAGCGTCAATGAGCAGTTCTTC.

The chain couples TRBV19 to TRBJ2-5; TRBD2 agrees at 11 bases. J gave up 5 bases and V 3 bases, and 8 bases lay outside the gene matches. Germline CDR1 and CDR2: LNHDA and SQIVND (reference sequence). There are 16 residues in the CDR3. The CDR3 coding sequence is TGTGCCAGTAGTATGGTACTAGCGGGGGCGAGGGAGACCCAGTACTTC. Its translation: CASSMVLAGARETQYF. The full variable domain, rest sourced from reference TRBV19 and TRBJ2-5, is DGGITQSPKYLFRKEGQNVTLSCEQNLNHDAMYWYRQDPGQGLRLIYYSQIVNDFQKGDIAEGYSVSREKKESFPLTVTSAQKNPTAFYLCASSMVLAGARETQYFGPGTRLLVL.

This clone has more than one count but fewer than ten. CDR3 amino acids: CAISDPSGPYEQYF. In DNA form, the CDR3 reads TGTGCCATCAGTGACCCTAGCGGTCCCTACGAGCAGTACTTC. The J gene is TRBJ2-7, the V gene TRBV10-3, with TRBD2 matching 7 bases. Trimming removed 3 bases from V and 2 bases from J; junction bases left unmatched: 4. The CDR3 covers 14 residues. CDR1 ENHRY and CDR2 SYGVKD come from the germline V gene.

V and J are TRBV9 and TRBJ2-3; 9 positions match TRBD2. Germline assignment: CDR1 SGDLS and CDR2 YYNGEE. The CDR3 length is 15 residues. V shed 2 bases and J 1 base; nucleotides not matched to a gene: 2. Here the CDR3 DNA reads TGTGCCAGCAGCGTGAGCGGGGGGCGCACAGATACGCAGTATTTT. This codes for CASSVSGGRTDTQYF.

This clone came up a few times. This rearrangement joins TRBV7-2 to TRBJ2-1; unclear D gene. This CDR3 spans 16 amino acids. Germline lookup yields CDR1 SGHTA and CDR2 FQGNSA. V lost 0 bases to trimming and J lost 0 bases, with 9 bases between them. CDR3 amino acids: CASSLASWSSYNEQFF. In nucleotides, the CDR3 is TGTGCCAGCAGCTTAGCGTCGTGGAGCTCCTACAATGAGCAGTTCTTC.

The V and J genes are TRBV4-1 and TRBJ2-1; D perhaps matches TRBD1 (5 bases). Per germline, CDR1 MGHRA and CDR2 YSYEKL. The CDR3 contains 14 residues. The germline V and J ends were trimmed by 4 bases and 4 bases, with 11 bases remaining between them. CDR3 bases: TGCGCCAGCAGCCTCCGACAGCCGTACAATGAGCAGTTCTTC. This sequence encodes CASSLRQPYNEQFF.

CDR3 coding DNA: TGTGCCAGCAGTGAAGGGGCAGGGGCCGGGAACGAGCAGTACTTC. Its protein product is CASSEGAGAGNEQYF. The chain has TRBV2 and TRBJ2-7; a weak D match, TRBD1 (6 bases). CDR1 is SNHLY, CDR2 FYNNEI, per germline. The ends were cut back, 1 base at V and 5 bases at J, with 15 bases in the middle. The CDR3 sequence is 15 residues long.